This T cell receptor beta chain emerged from a study of blood T cells in healthy people across ages. Overall study results and limits: Researchers deemed the diversity estimates from one million T cells underestimates.

This CDR3 contains 15 residues. Looked up from germline, CDR1 is LNHNV and CDR2 is YYDKDF (reference sequence). With 0 bases removed from V and 0 bases from J, the gap between germline ends came to 7 bases. A second roughly 6 to 12 cycle PCR used barcoded and J-beta primers. The template-switch adaptor, which had 12 random nucleotides, put a tag on each cDNA molecule. From the 5' RACE reads, TCRdb called clonotypes with MiXCR, one entry per CDR3 protein. The table has about 670,000 distinct CDR3 sequences, about 51% seen once. This clonotype was detected only once. Antigen: not known. Sequences were obtained from blood. This receptor was taken from a woman of 80 years or more in good health. This sequence joins TRBV15 and TRBJ2-3; D ambiguous. The CDR3 is CATSREGSSTDTQYF. CDR3 bases: TGTGCCACCAGCAGAGAGGGTTCTAGCACAGATACGCAGTATTTT.